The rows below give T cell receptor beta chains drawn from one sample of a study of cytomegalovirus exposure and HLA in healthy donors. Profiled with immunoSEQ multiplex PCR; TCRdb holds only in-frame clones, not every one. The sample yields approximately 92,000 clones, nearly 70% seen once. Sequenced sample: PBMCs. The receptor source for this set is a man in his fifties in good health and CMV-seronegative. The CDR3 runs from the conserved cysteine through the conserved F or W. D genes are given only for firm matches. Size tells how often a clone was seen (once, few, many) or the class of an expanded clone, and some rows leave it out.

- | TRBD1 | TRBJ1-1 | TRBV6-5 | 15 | TGTGCCAGCAGACCAGACAGGGGGCGATTCACTGAAGCTTTCTTT | CASRPDRGRFTEAFF
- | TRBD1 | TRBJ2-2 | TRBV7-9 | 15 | TGTGCCAGCAGCCCCCGGGACAGGGTTTCTGGGGAGCTGTTTTTT | CASSPRDRVSGELFF
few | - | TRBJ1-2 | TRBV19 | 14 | TGTGCCAGTAGCCCTCGGAGGCAACTCTATGGCTACACCTTC | CASSPRRQLYGYTF
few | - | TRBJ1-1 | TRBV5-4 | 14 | TGTGCCAGCAGCTTCGGAGGGGAGAACACTGAAGCTTTCTTT | CASSFGGENTEAFF
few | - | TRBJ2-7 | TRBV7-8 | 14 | TGTGCCAGCAGTTCAGACTGGTCCCTATACGAGCAGTACTTC | CASSSDWSLYEQYF
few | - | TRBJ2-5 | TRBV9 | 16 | TGTGCCAGCAGCGTAGACGGGTCGGCTTCCCAAGAGACCCAGTACTTC | CASSVDGSASQETQYF
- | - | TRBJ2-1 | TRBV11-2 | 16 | TGTGCCAGCAGCTTACGAACCGCACAGGGATCGAATGAGCAGTTCTTC | CASSLRTAQGSNEQFF
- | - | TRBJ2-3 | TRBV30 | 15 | TGTGCCTGGAGTGTACGCGGAATTCTGACAGATACGCAGTATTTT | CAWSVRGILTDTQYF
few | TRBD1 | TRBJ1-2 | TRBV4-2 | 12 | TGTGCCAGCTCAGGGGGCTCCTATGGCTACACCTTC | CASSGGSYGYTF
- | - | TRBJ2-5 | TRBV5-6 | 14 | TGTGCCAGCAGCTTGGGAGCTCTTGGAGAGACCCAGTACTTC | CASSLGALGETQYF
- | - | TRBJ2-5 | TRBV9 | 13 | TGTGCCAGCAGTGTGGACGGGGGAGAGACCCAGTACTTC | CASSVDGGETQYF
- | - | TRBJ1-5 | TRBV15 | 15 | TGTGCCACCAGCAGATCAGGGGCGGGCAATCAGCCCCAGCATTTT | CATSRSGAGNQPQHF
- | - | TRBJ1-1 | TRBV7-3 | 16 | TGTGCCAGCAGCCCATTTGGGGGGGGCGCAAACACTGAAGCTTTCTTT | CASSPFGGGANTEAFF
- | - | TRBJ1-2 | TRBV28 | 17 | TGTGCCAGCAGTTTAACTCACCTCGCTTCCAGGCCCTATGGCTACACCTTC | CASSLTHLASRPYGYTF
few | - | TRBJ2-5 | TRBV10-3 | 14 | TGTGCCATCAGTGAGTCGAGGGTTGGGGAGACCCAGTACTTC | CAISESRVGETQYF
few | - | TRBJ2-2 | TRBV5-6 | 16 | TGTGCCAGCACCCATACAGGGAACCCCAACACCGGGGAGCTGTTTTTT | CASTHTGNPNTGELFF
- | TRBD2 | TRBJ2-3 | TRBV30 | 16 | TGTGCCTGGAGTGGTACTAGCGGGGGTTTGGCAGATACGCAGTATTTT | CAWSGTSGGLADTQYF
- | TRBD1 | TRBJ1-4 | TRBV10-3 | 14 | TGTGCCATCAGTCCACAGGGGGCGAATGAAAAACTGTTTTTT | CAISPQGANEKLFF
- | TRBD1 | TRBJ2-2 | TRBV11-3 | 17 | TGTGCCAGCAGCTTAGTTGCGGGACAGGGCAACACCGGGGAGCTGTTTTTT | CASSLVAGQGNTGELFF
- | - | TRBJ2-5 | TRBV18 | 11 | TGTGCCAGCTCACCAAGCGAGACCCAGTACTTC | CASSPSETQYF
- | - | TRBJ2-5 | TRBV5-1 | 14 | TGCGCCAGCAGCGATACAGGGCCCCGAGAGACCCAGTACTTC | CASSDTGPRETQYF
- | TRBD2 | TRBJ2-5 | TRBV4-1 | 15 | TGCGCCAGCAGCCCGGCGTGGGGGGGGAGGGAGACCCAGTACTTC | CASSPAWGGRETQYF
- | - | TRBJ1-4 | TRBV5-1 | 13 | TGCGCCAGCAGGGCTGCAACTAATGAAAAACTGTTTTTT | CASRAATNEKLFF
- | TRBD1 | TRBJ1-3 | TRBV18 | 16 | TGTGCCAGCTCACCAACCGGGACAGGGAAAGGAAACACCATATATTTT | CASSPTGTGKGNTIYF
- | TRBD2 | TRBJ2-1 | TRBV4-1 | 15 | TGCGCCAGCAGCCAAGGCCTAGCGGGAGGTGGTGAGCAGTTCTTC | CASSQGLAGGGEQFF
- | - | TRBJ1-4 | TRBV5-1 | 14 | TGCGCCAGCAGACAGGGCGCAACTAATGAAAAACTGTTTTTT | CASRQGATNEKLFF
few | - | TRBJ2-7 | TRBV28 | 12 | TGTGCCAGCAGTTCGCGACATCTTGAGCAGTACTTC | CASSSRHLEQYF
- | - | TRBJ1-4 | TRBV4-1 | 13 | TGCGCCAGCAGCCAAGCTCCGGTGGAAAAACTGTTTTTT | CASSQAPVEKLFF
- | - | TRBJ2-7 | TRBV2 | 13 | TGTGCCAGCAGTGGTGCAGGGTGGCACGAGCAGTACTTC | CASSGAGWHEQYF
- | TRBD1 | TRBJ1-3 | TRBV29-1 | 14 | TGCAGCGTCGCTGGACAGGGGGCGGGAAACACCATATATTTT | CSVAGQGAGNTIYF
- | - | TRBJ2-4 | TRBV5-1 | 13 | TGCGCCAGCAGCACCGCTTATACACCCATTCAGTACTTC | CASSTAYTPIQYF
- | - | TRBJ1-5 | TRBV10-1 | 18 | TGCGCCAGCCCGCCGGGGGAGGGACCAGCCAGGAGCAATCAGCCCCAGCATTTT | CASPPGEGPARSNQPQHF